Listed here are 5 T cell receptor beta chains from one sample, sequenced in a study of cytomegalovirus exposure and HLA in healthy donors. The primer mix had 60 Vbeta and 13 Jbeta primers. Clones were read by immunoSEQ multiplex PCR, and TCRdb kept only the in-frame ones, dropping some. The sample shows over 150,000 clones, over 75% of them seen only once. Sample: PBMCs. All receptors derive from a woman between 25 and 40 years old in good health and CMV-seronegative.

This clone was observed once. The V call is TRBV30, the J call TRBJ1-2; 7 nucleotides align to TRBD1. The V gene end was trimmed by 2 bases and the J gene end by 0 bases; junction bases not matched to a gene: 6. This CDR3 comprises 15 residues. Germline CDR1 GTSNPN, CDR2 SVGIG (reference sequence). The CDR3 sequence: CAWSRGTEANYGYTF. In nucleotides, the CDR3 is TGTGCCTGGAGTCGGGGGACAGAGGCTAACTATGGCTACACCTTC.

The chain has TRBV6-5 and TRBJ1-1, with D unclear. The CDR3 spans 15 residues. V shed 0 bases and J shed 10 bases, with 18 bases lying between them. Germline V lookup: CDR1 MNHEY, CDR2 SVGAGI. The CDR3 here is CASSYSRGGGSGAFF. Here the CDR3 DNA reads TGTGCCAGCAGTTACTCCCGCGGAGGTGGGTCTGGAGCTTTCTTT.

The chain employs TRBV29-1 and TRBJ1-3; 7 bases map to TRBD1. CDR3 length: 15 amino acids. The J segment lost 2 bases and the V segment lost 0 bases, leaving 4 bases of the junction unmatched. The germline V gene encodes CDR1 SQVTM and CDR2 ANQGSEA. The CDR3 nucleotides are TGCAGCGTTGAAGACATACAGGGGCCTGGAAACACCATATATTTT. Residues: CSVEDIQGPGNTIYF.

Comment on this clone: Other DNA sequences of this sample code for an identical CDR3. The J gene is TRBJ1-4, the V gene TRBV27; D gene ambiguous. The CDR3 runs to 13 residues. CDR1 MNHEY and CDR2 SMNVEV come from the germline V gene (reference sequence). V lost 3 bases and J lost 8, with 10 bases in between. The CDR3 bases are TGTGCCAGCAGTTTCACCCCGGGGGAAAAACTGTTTTTT. It yields the protein CASSFTPGEKLFF.

The V gene is TRBV7-9, the J gene TRBJ2-7, with TRBD1 as a possible D gene (5 bases). Germline CDR1 SEHNR, CDR2 FQNEAQ (reference sequence). There are 15 residues in the CDR3. V lost 4 bases to trimming and J lost 1 base, with 14 bases between them. CDR3 residues: CASSYAGHQSYEQYF. The DNA for the CDR3 is TGTGCCAGCAGCTACGCCGGACACCAATCCTACGAGCAGTACTTC.